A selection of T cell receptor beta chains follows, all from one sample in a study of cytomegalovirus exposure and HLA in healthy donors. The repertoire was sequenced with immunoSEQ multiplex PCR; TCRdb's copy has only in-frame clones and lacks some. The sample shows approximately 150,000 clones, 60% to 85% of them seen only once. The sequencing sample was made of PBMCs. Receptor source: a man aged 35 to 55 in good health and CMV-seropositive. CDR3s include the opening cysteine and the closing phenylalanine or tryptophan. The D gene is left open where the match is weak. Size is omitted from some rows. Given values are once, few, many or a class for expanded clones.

cdr3_nt: TGTGCCAGCAGTTACAAACCGAGTGGTTCACCCCTCCACTTT
cdr3_aa: CASSYKPSGSPLHF
j_call: TRBJ1-6
d_call: .
v_call: TRBV6-5
clone_size: .

cdr3_nt: TGTGCCAGCAGTTTGAAGAACGGGTTAGGTGAGCAGTTCTTC
cdr3_aa: CASSLKNGLGEQFF
j_call: TRBJ2-1
d_call: .
v_call: TRBV27
clone_size: .

cdr3_nt: TGTGCCAGCAGGGGAGACTATAGCAATCAGCCCCAGCATTTT
cdr3_aa: CASRGDYSNQPQHF
j_call: TRBJ1-5
d_call: .
v_call: TRBV6-1
clone_size: .

cdr3_nt: TGCGCCAGCAGCTTGTCTAATGCAGATACGCAGTATTTT
cdr3_aa: CASSLSNADTQYF
j_call: TRBJ2-3
d_call: .
v_call: TRBV5-1
clone_size: once

cdr3_nt: TGTGCCAGCGATCGACTAGCGGGAGCATCCAATGAGCAGTTCTTC
cdr3_aa: CASDRLAGASNEQFF
j_call: TRBJ2-1
d_call: TRBD2
v_call: TRBV6-1
clone_size: few

cdr3_nt: TGTGCCAGCAGCTTAGCCGGGACAGCTTACAATGAGCAGTTCTTC
cdr3_aa: CASSLAGTAYNEQFF
j_call: TRBJ2-1
d_call: TRBD1
v_call: TRBV7-2
clone_size: .

cdr3_nt: TGCAGCGTTGCCCTCAGCGACAATGAGCAGTTCTTC
cdr3_aa: CSVALSDNEQFF
j_call: TRBJ2-1
d_call: .
v_call: TRBV29-1
clone_size: .

cdr3_nt: TGTGCCAGCAGCTTTGGACAGTCCTACGAGCAGTACTTC
cdr3_aa: CASSFGQSYEQYF
j_call: TRBJ2-7
d_call: .
v_call: TRBV7-3
clone_size: .

cdr3_nt: .
cdr3_aa: CASSSSQGQGRLLEFF
j_call: TRBJ2-1
d_call: .
v_call: TRBV28
clone_size: .

cdr3_nt: TGTGCCAGTTCGAAAACAGGGGGTCAGTGGAGCAATCAGCCCCAGCATTTT
cdr3_aa: CASSKTGGQWSNQPQHF
j_call: TRBJ1-5
d_call: TRBD1
v_call: TRBV27
clone_size: .